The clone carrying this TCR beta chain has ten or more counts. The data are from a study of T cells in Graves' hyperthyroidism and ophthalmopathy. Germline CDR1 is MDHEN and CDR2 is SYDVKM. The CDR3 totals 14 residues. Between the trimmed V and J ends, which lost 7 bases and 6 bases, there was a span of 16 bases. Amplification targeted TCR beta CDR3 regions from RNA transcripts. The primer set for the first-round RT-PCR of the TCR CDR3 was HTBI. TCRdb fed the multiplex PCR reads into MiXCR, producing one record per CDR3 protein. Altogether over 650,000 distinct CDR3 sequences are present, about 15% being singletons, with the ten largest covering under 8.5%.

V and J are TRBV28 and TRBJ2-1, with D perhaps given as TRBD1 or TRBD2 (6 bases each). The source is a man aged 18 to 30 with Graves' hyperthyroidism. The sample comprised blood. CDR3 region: CASTLGGRPNEQFF. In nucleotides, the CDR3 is TGTGCCAGCACCCTGGGGGGCCGTCCCAATGAGCAGTTCTTC.